This note documents a single T cell receptor (beta chain) sequence. No antigen is known for it. The data are from a study of T cells in Graves' hyperthyroidism and ophthalmopathy. RNA transcripts were the template for amplifying TCR beta CDR3 regions. The HTBI primer set drove a first-round RT-PCR of the TCR CDR3. TCRdb redid the calling of the multiplex PCR reads with MiXCR, one entry per CDR3 protein. The table includes approximately 700,000 distinct CDR3 sequences, roughly 15% detected once. Points from the study as a whole: Most thyroid-expanded clonotypes above 0.001 were also found in blood.

Trimming cost V 6 bases and J 4 bases, with 15 bases left between them. CDR3 length equals 13 residues. The germline gives CDR1 DFQATT, CDR2 SNEGSKA (reference sequence). Graves' hyperthyroidism qualified as stable when ophthalmopathy did not progress within 18 months. The patients, who ranged from 18 to 65 in age, presented with newly diagnosed hyperthyroidism lasting under 2 months. This receptor was identified in a man aged 18 to 30 with Graves' hyperthyroidism. Sequencing input: blood. The V call is TRBV20-1, the J call TRBJ1-1; weak D call: TRBD1 (6 bases). The CDR3 here is CSAPFRGGTEAFF. DNA for the CDR3: TGCAGTGCCCCCTTTAGAGGGGGCACTGAAGCTTTCTTT.